This TCR beta chain comes out of a study of T cell repertoires in cytomegalovirus infection. To note about this clonotype: Antigen specificity is unknown.

One entry per CDR3 protein, called by TCRdb with MiXCR from the reads. This table holds around 800,000 distinct CDR3 sequences, approximately 29% found once. Study-wide findings and caveats: Predominance within the ex vivo response was attributable to HLA-C-restricted CMV-specific TCR beta clonotypes. Frequencies of public TCR beta families were cumulated, and this identified carriers of CMV plus the relevant HLA.

This specimen consisted of cultured CD8+ T cells from PBMCs, obtained from culture after CMV antigen stimulation. This TCR derives from a human donor in good health (CMV status not recorded). Some clones in this sample may be carry-over from other donors' samples.

The CDR3 loop is CASSTRTGGARGANVLTF. The DNA for the CDR3 is TGTGCCAGCAGTACCCGGACAGGGGGCGCGAGAGGGGCCAACGTCCTGACTTTC. This rearrangement joins TRBV27 to TRBJ2-6; 11 bases fit TRBD1. The CDR3 loop spans 18 amino acids. The junction had 10 bases not matched to a gene; V was cut back by 5 bases and J by 4 bases. The germline V gene encodes CDR1 MNHEY and CDR2 SMNVEV (reference sequence).